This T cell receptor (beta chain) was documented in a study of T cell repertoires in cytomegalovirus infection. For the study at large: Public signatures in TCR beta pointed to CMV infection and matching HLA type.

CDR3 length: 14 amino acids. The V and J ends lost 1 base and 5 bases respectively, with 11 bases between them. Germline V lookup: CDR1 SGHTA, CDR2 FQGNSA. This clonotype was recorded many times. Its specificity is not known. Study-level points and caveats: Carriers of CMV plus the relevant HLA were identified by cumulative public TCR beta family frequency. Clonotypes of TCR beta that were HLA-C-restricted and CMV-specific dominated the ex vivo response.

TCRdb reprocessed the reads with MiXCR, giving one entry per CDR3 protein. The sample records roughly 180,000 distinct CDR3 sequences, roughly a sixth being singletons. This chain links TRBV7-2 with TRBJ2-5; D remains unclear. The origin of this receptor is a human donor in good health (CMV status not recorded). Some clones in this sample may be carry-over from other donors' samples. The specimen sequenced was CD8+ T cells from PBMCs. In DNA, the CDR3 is TGTGCCAGCAGCTTAGGTGGCCGAACGGAGACCCAGTACTTC. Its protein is CASSLGGRTETQYF.